Presented here are 5 T cell receptor beta chains from one specimen sequenced in a study of regulatory T cells in long-lasting Graves disease. As for time point: newly diagnosed GD, antithyroid drugs for less than 3 months. Scientists built the TCR library using RNA that was extracted from PBMCs. Building of the TCR beta libraries involved iRepertoire HTBI primers and Arm-PCR of CDR3 regions. TCRdb used MiXCR to reprocess the multiplex PCR reads, holding one entry per CDR3 protein. Among 350,000 to 400,000 distinct CDR3 sequences listed, about a sixth were seen once. The material sequenced was peripheral blood mononuclear cells (PBMCs), taken at new diagnosis, from a patient treated with antithyroid drugs. The receptors were sampled from a female donor with Graves disease.

Only a few counts were recorded for this clonotype. One base away lies a much larger clone, so this may be a sequencing read error. The rearrangement links TRBV6-5 to TRBJ1-5, with D perhaps TRBD1 (5 bases). There are 14 residues in the CDR3. Germline V gives CDR1 MNHEY, CDR2 SVGAGI. Trimming took off 4 bases at V and 4 bases at J, with 11 bases between the two ends. CDR3 bases: TGTGCCAGCAGTTCAGACAGCTATAATCAGCCCCAGCATTTT. This gives the protein CASSSDSYNQPQHF.

The chain links TRBV7-9 to TRBJ2-7; D might be TRBD1 (5 bases). V lost 5 bases and J 4 bases, leaving 21 bases between the germline ends. The CDR3 consists of 16 residues. The germline gives CDR1 SEHNR, CDR2 FQNEAQ (reference sequence). In DNA, the CDR3 is TGTGCCAGCAGCCCCACAATCGGCAGGGCCGAATACGAGCAGTACTTC. This gives the protein CASSPTIGRAEYEQYF. Drawing the rest from reference TRBV7-9 and TRBJ2-7, the complete variable domain is DTGVSQNPRHKITKRGQNVTFRCDPISEHNRLYWYRQTLGQGPEFLTYFQNEAQLEKSRLLSDRFSAERPKGSFSTLEIQRTEQGDSAMYLCASSPTIGRAEYEQYFGPGTRLTVT.

In its sample, this clonotype was seen many times. The chain combines TRBV13 with TRBJ2-1; 8 bases agree with TRBD1. From germline, CDR1 is PRHDT and CDR2 FYEKMQ (reference sequence). V shed 6 bases, J shed 0 bases, and the junction held 7 bases outside the gene matches. CDR3 size: 16 residues. CDR3 protein: CASSGDRRFSYNEQFF. The CDR3, as DNA: TGTGCCAGCAGTGGGGACAGGCGCTTCTCCTACAATGAGCAGTTCTTC.

This clonotype was seen ten or more times. The chain links TRBV7-9 to TRBJ1-4; 7 bases agree with TRBD1. Germline CDR1 and CDR2: SEHNR and FQNEAQ (reference sequence). Unmatched junction bases numbered 5, after V lost 5 bases and J lost 5 bases. This CDR3 has 14 residues. The CDR3 DNA sequence: TGTGCCAGCAGCGAGGGACAGAGAAATGAAAAACTGTTTTTT. This sequence encodes CASSEGQRNEKLFF.

This clonotype has a count of ten or more. The chain is built from TRBV12-3 or TRBV12-4 and TRBJ1-5, with D maybe TRBD1 (5 bases). The CDR3 is 14 amino acids. The germline V and J ends were trimmed by 2 bases and 7 bases, with 12 bases remaining between them. CDR3 amino acids: CASSLTGERQPQHF. The CDR3 bases are TGTGCCAGCAGTTTAACGGGGGAGCGACAGCCCCAGCATTTT.